The rows below give T cell receptor beta chains drawn from one sample of a study of T-cell reconstitution after alpha-beta-depleted transplantation in children. TCRdb independently ran MiXCR on the PCR reads; one entry per CDR3 protein. The sample includes about 210,000 distinct CDR3 sequences, approximately 15% of them seen just once. The sample consisted of PBMCs, mostly from graft donor cells, taken 360 days after TCRalphabeta/CD19-depleted stem cell transplant. These TCRs come from a male patient between 2 and 10 years old who had a stem cell transplant for acute lymphoblastic leukemia, so the T cells may come from the graft donor. Each CDR3 is given with its conserved first and last residue. A D gene is named only where the DNA matches it firmly. Not all rows give a size; the values are once, few, many and, for expanded clones, a class.

D gene,clone size,V gene,J gene,CDR3 length,CDR3 protein,CDR3 DNA
.,once,TRBV6-1,TRBJ2-7,15,CASSAWTGPSYEQYF,TGTGCCAGCAGTGCCTGGACTGGACCCTCCTACGAGCAGTACTTC
.,.,TRBV29-1,TRBJ2-7,14,CSVDLLGSRNEQYF,TGCAGCGTGGACCTTTTAGGGTCCCGGAACGAGCAGTACTTC
TRBD1,few,TRBV5-1,TRBJ2-5,16,CASSLKRQGVHETQYF,TGCGCCAGCAGCCTGAAACGACAGGGGGTACATGAGACCCAGTACTTC
TRBD1,many,TRBV5-1,TRBJ2-2,16,CASSPRDRVNTGELFF,TGCGCCAGCAGCCCACGGGACAGGGTGAACACCGGGGAGCTGTTTTTT
TRBD2,.,TRBV5-6,TRBJ2-5,16,CASSPGLAGARETQYF,TGTGCCAGCAGCCCGGGACTAGCGGGGGCCCGAGAGACCCAGTACTTC
.,.,TRBV6-5,TRBJ2-7,16,CASSYSSSPKGYEQYF,TGTGCCAGCAGTTACTCGAGTTCTCCTAAAGGCTACGAGCAGTACTTC
.,.,TRBV12-3/TRBV12-4,TRBJ2-7,14,CASRAGAGGPEQYF,TGTGCCAGCAGGGCCGGGGCAGGGGGGCCCGAGCAGTACTTC
TRBD2,.,TRBV7-9,TRBJ2-1,16,CASSLAGAGAINEQFF,TGTGCCAGCAGCTTAGCTGGAGCGGGGGCAATCAATGAGCAGTTCTTC
.,.,TRBV12-3/TRBV12-4,TRBJ1-4,15,CASSLNRQWNEKLFF,TGTGCCAGCAGTTTGAACCGACAGTGGAATGAAAAACTGTTTTTT
TRBD2,few,TRBV10-3,TRBJ2-1,15,CAISDLAGDYNEQFF,TGTGCCATCAGTGACCTAGCGGGGGACTACAATGAGCAGTTCTTC
TRBD2,few,TRBV7-2,TRBJ2-7,15,CASSLGTSGLYEQYF,TGTGCCAGCAGCTTAGGGACTAGCGGACTCTACGAGCAGTACTTC
.,.,TRBV29-1,TRBJ1-1,13,CSGDSPENTEAFF,TGCAGCGGTGACAGCCCCGAGAACACTGAAGCTTTCTTT
.,many,TRBV20-1,TRBJ1-2,14,CSHRGEPANYGYTF,TGCAGTCATCGAGGGGAGCCTGCTAACTATGGCTACACCTTC
.,.,TRBV7-8,TRBJ1-6,17,CASSWPGPGSGNSPLHF,TGTGCCAGCAGCTGGCCGGGCCCAGGGAGCGGGAATTCACCCCTCCACTTT
TRBD2,few,TRBV7-2,TRBJ2-1,17,CASSFTIAGGGYNEQFF,TGTGCCAGCAGCTTCACCATAGCGGGGGGCGGATACAATGAGCAGTTCTTC
TRBD1,.,TRBV18,TRBJ2-1,18,CASSQGAQYTTPYNEQFF,TGTGCCAGCTCACAGGGGGCGCAGTATACCACCCCTTACAATGAGCAGTTCTTC
.,.,TRBV12-3/TRBV12-4,TRBJ1-3,15,CASSTRDVSGNTIYF,TGTGCCAGCAGTACCAGGGATGTCTCTGGAAACACCATATATTTT
TRBD1,.,TRBV4-3,TRBJ2-7,15,CASSQVEGTGVEQYF,TGCGCCAGCAGCCAAGTGGAAGGGACAGGGGTCGAGCAGTACTTC
.,few,TRBV2,TRBJ1-5,15,CASSEYTGSGQPQHF,TGTGCCAGCAGTGAATATACAGGGAGCGGTCAGCCCCAGCATTTT
.,.,TRBV20-1,TRBJ2-7,15,CSPHRGSSDSYEQYF,TGCAGTCCCCACCGGGGTAGCTCAGATTCGTACGAGCAGTACTTC
.,few,TRBV5-1,TRBJ2-7,15,CASSLLASEVNEQYF,TGCGCCAGCAGCTTGCTGGCTAGCGAAGTGAACGAGCAGTACTTC
.,few,TRBV20-1,TRBJ2-7,15,CSATGAQGSSYEQYF,TGCAGTGCTACTGGGGCACAGGGCAGCTCCTACGAGCAGTACTTC
.,.,TRBV9,TRBJ1-1,16,CASSVGRGPMNTEAFF,TGTGCCAGCAGCGTAGGGAGGGGACCCATGAACACTGAAGCTTTCTTT
.,few,TRBV20-1,TRBJ2-7,14,CSARGGDSFTKQYF,TGCAGTGCTAGGGGCGGGGACTCCTTTACGAAGCAGTACTTC
TRBD2,.,TRBV7-2,TRBJ2-5,17,CASSLFAGGMYQETQYF,TGTGCCAGCAGCTTGTTTGCGGGGGGGATGTACCAAGAGACCCAGTACTTC
.,.,TRBV5-5,TRBJ2-3,14,CASSLGVSTDTQYF,TGTGCCAGCAGCTTGGGAGTTAGCACAGATACGCAGTATTTT
.,.,TRBV15,TRBJ1-5,13,CATRFSRDQPQHF,TGTGCCACCAGATTCTCTCGGGATCAGCCCCAGCATTTT
.,.,TRBV11-2,TRBJ2-2,17,CASSLGVQGGDTGELFF,TGTGCCAGCAGCTTGGGGGTGCAGGGGGGCGACACCGGGGAGCTGTTTTTT
.,.,TRBV10-3,TRBJ2-7,13,CAISGGSYYEQYF,TGTGCCATCAGTGGTGGCAGTTACTACGAGCAGTACTTC
.,many,TRBV4-3,TRBJ2-2,14,CASSQDWETGELFF,TGCGCCAGCAGCCAAGACTGGGAGACCGGGGAGCTGTTTTTT
.,.,TRBV7-2,TRBJ1-1,13,CASSLSNDAEAFF,TGTGCCAGCAGCTTATCCAATGACGCTGAAGCTTTCTTT
.,.,TRBV27,TRBJ2-4,13,CALLGAGGDIQYF,TGTGCCCTCTTAGGAGCAGGGGGGGACATTCAGTACTTC
.,.,TRBV29-1,TRBJ2-5,14,CSVRPGLGQETQYF,TGCAGCGTTAGACCGGGACTCGGACAAGAGACCCAGTACTTC
.,.,TRBV4-3,TRBJ1-2,14,CASSQPGTRYGYTF,TGCGCCAGCAGCCAACCTGGGACACGTTATGGCTACACCTTC
.,few,TRBV12-2,TRBJ2-7,18,CASRLVGLAGVSSYEQYF,TGTGCAAGTCGCTTAGTGGGACTAGCGGGGGTGAGCTCCTACGAGCAGTACTTC
.,.,TRBV7-9,TRBJ2-7,14,CASSLLAYAYEQYF,TGTGCCAGCAGCTTATTGGCGTATGCCTACGAGCAGTACTTC
.,.,TRBV29-1,TRBJ2-3,12,CSVEAGPDTQYF,TGCAGCGTTGAAGCGGGCCCGGATACGCAGTATTTT
.,.,TRBV7-2,TRBJ2-3,8,CASNTQYF,TGTGCCAGCAATACGCAGTATTTT
.,.,TRBV6-5,TRBJ2-3,15,CASSSLGGGTDTQYF,TGTGCCAGCAGTTCCTTGGGGGGTGGAACAGATACGCAGTATTTT
TRBD2,.,TRBV20-1,TRBJ2-3,15,CSARSGTSGGDTQYF,TGCAGTGCTAGGTCCGGGACTAGCGGGGGAGATACGCAGTATTTT
TRBD1,.,TRBV19,TRBJ2-2,14,CASYRGQGTGELFF,TGTGCCAGTTACAGGGGGCAAGGCACCGGGGAGCTGTTTTTT
.,.,TRBV12-3/TRBV12-4,TRBJ1-2,17,CASSRLSMGQGNYGYTF,TGTGCCAGCAGTCGACTCTCAATGGGACAAGGGAACTATGGCTACACCTTC